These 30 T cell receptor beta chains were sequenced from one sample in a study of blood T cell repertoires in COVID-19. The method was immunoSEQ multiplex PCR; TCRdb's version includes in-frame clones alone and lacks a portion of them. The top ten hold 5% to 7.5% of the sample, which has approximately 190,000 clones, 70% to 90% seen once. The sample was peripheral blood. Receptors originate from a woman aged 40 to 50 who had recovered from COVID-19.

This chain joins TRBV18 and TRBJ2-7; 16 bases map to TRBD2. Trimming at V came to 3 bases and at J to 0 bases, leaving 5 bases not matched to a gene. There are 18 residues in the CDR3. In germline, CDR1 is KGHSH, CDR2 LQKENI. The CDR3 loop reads CASSPGLAGGPSSYEQYF. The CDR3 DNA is TGTGCCAGCTCACCGGGACTAGCGGGAGGGCCGTCCTCCTACGAGCAGTACTTC.

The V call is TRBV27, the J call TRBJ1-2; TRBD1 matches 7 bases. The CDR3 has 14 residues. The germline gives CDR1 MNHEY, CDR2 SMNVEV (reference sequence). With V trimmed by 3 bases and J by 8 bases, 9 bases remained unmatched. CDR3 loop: CASSFTGTALGYTF. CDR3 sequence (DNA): TGTGCCAGCAGTTTCACCGGGACAGCTCTAGGCTACACCTTC.

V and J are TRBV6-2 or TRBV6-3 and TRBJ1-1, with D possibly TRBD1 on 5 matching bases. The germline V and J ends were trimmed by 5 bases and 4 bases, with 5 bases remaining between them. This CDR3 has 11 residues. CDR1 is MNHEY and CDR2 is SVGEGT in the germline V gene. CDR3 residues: CASSQGTEAFF. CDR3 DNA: TGTGCCAGCAGTCAGGGCACTGAAGCTTTCTTT.

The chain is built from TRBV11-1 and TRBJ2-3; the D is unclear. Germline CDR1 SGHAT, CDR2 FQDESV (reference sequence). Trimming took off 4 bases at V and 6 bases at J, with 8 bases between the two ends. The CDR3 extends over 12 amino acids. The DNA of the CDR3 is TGTGCCAGCAGCTCTAAAGAGGATACGCAGTATTTT. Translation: CASSSKEDTQYF.

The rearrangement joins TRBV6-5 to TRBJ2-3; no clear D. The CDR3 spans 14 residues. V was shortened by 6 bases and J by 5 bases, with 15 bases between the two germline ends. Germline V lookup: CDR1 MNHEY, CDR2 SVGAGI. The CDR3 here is CASRRRLAVDTQYF. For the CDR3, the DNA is TGTGCCAGCAGACGAAGATTGGCTGTAGATACGCAGTATTTT.

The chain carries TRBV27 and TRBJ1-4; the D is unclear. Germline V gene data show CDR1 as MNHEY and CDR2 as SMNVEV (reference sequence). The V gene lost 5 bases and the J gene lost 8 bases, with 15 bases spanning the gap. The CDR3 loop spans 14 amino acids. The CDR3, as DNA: TGTGCCAGCAGTCCCGGGAGAGTAGGAGAAAAACTGTTTTTT. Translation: CASSPGRVGEKLFF.

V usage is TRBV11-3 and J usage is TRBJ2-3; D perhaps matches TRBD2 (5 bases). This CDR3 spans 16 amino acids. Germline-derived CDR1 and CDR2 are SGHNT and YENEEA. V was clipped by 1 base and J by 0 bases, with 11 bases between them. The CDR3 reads CASSLGVTGSTDTQYF. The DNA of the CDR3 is TGTGCCAGCAGCTTAGGGGTGACGGGGAGCACAGATACGCAGTATTTT.

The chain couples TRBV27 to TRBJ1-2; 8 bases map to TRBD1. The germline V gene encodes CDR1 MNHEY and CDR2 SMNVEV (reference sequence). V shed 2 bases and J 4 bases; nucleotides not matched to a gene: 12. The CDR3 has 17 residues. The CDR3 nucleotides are TGTGCCAGCAGTTTAGGCACAGGGGGTATCGTTTCCTATGGCTACACCTTC. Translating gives CASSLGTGGIVSYGYTF.

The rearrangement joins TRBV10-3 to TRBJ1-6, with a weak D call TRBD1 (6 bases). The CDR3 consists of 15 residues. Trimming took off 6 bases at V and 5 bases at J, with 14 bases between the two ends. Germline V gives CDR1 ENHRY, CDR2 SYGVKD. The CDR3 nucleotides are TGTGCCATCAGCGAAACAGGGTCCCATAATTCACCCCTCCACTTT. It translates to CAISETGSHNSPLHF.

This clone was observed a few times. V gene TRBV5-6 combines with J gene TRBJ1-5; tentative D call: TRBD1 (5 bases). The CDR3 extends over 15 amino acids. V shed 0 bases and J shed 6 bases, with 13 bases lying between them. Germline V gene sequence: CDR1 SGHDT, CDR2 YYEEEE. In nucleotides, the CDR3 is TGTGCCAGCAGCTTGGTTTCAGGGTTGTCTCAGCCCCAGCATTTT. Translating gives CASSLVSGLSQPQHF.

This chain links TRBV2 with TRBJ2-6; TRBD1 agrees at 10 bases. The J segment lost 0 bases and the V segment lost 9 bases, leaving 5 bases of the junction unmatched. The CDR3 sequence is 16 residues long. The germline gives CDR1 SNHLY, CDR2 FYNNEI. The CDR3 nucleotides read TGTGCCAGACGGGACAGGGGTAACTCTGGGGCCAACGTCCTGACTTTC. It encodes CARRDRGNSGANVLTF.

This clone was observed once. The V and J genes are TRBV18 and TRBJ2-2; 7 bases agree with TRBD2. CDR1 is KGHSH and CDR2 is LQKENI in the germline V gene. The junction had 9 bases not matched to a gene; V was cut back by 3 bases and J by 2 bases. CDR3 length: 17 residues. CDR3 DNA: TGTGCCAGCTCACCTGAGGGTCTAGCGGAAAACACCGGGGAGCTGTTTTTT. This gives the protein CASSPEGLAENTGELFF.

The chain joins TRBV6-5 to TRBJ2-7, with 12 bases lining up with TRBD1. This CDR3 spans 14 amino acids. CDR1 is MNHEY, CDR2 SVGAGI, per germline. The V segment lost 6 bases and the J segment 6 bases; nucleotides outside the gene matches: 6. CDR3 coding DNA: TGTGCCAGCAGCCCCGGGACAGGGGGCGTCGAGCAGTACTTC. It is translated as CASSPGTGGVEQYF.

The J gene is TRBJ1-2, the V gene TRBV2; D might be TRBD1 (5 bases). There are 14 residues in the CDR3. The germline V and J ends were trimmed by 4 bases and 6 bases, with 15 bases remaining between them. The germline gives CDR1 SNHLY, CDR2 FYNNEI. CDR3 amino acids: CASSVLRDSHGYTF. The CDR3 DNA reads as TGTGCCAGCAGTGTCCTCAGGGACTCACATGGCTACACCTTC.

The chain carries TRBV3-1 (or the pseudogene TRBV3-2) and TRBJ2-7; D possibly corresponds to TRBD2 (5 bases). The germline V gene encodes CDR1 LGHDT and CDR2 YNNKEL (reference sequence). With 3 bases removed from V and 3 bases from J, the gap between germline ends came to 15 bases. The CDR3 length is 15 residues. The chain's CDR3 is CASSQVGRGFYEQYF. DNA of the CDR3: TGTGCCAGCAGCCAGGTTGGCCGAGGGTTCTACGAGCAGTACTTC.

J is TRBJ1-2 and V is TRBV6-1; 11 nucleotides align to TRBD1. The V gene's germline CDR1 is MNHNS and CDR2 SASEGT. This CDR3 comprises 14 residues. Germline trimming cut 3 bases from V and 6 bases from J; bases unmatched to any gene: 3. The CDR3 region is CASSEGQGVNGYTF. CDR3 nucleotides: TGTGCCAGCAGTGAGGGACAGGGGGTTAATGGCTACACCTTC.

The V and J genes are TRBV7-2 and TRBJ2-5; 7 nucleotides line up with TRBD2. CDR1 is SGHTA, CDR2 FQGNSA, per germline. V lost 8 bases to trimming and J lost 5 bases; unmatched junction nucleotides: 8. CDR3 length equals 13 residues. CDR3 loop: CASARREGETQYF. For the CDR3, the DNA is TGTGCCAGCGCCCGGAGGGAGGGGGAGACCCAGTACTTC.

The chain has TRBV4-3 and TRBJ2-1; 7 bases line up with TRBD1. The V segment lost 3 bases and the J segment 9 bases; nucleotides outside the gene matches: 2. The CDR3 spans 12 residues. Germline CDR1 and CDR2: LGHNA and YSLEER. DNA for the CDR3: TGCGCCAGCAGCCAGGACAGGCGTGAGCAGTTCTTC. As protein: CASSQDRREQFF.

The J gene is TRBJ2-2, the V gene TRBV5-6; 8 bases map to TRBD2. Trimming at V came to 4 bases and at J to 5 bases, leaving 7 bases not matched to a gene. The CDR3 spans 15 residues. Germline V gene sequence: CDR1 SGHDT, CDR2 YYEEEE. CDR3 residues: CASSLRPSGTGELFF. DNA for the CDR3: TGTGCCAGCAGCCTCAGGCCTAGCGGGACCGGGGAGCTGTTTTTT.

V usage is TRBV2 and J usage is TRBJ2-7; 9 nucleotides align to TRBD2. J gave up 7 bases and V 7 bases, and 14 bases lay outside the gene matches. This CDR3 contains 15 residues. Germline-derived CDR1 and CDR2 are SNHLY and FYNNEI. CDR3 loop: CASKFPSGRMREQYF. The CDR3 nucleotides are TGTGCCAGCAAGTTTCCGAGCGGGAGGATGAGGGAGCAGTACTTC.

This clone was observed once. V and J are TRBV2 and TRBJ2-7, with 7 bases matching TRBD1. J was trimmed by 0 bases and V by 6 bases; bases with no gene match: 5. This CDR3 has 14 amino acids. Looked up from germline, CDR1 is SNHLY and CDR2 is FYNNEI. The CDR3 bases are TGTGCCAGCAGGGCGACAGGGAACTCCTACGAGCAGTACTTC. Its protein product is CASRATGNSYEQYF.

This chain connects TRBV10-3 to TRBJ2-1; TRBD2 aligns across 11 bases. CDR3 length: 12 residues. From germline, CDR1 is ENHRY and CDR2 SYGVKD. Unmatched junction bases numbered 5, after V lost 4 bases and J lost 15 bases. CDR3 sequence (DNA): TGTGCCATCAGTGTTAGCGGGAGGGAGGGGTTCTTC. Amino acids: CAISVSGREGFF.

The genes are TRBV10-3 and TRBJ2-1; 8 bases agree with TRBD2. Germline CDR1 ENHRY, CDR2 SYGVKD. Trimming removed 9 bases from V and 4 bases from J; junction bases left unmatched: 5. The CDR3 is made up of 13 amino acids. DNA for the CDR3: TGTGCCATTAAACTAGCGGAGTACAATGAGCAGTTCTTC. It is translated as CAIKLAEYNEQFF.

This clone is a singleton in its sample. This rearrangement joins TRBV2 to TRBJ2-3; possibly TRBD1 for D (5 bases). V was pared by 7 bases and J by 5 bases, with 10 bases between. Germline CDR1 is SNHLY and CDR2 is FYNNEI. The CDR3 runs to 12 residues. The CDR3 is CASTLGVDTQYF. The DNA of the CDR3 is TGTGCCAGCACCTTAGGGGTAGATACGCAGTATTTT.

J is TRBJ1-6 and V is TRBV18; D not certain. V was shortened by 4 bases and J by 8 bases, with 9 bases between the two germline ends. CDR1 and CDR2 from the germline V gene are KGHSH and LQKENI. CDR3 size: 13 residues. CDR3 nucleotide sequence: TGTGCCAGCTCACAAACCGGAGATTCACCCCTCCACTTT. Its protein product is CASSQTGDSPLHF.

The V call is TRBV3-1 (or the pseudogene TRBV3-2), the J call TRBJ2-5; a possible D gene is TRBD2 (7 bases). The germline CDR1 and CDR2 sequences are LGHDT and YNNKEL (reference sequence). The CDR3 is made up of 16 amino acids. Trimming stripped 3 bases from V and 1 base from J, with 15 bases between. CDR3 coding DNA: TGTGCCAGCAGCCAGTCGGGGCGGGGGCTCCAAGAGACCCAGTACTTC. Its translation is CASSQSGRGLQETQYF.

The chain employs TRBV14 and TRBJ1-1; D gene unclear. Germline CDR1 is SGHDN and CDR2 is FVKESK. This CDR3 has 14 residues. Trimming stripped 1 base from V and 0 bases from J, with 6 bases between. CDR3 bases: TGTGCCAGCAGCCAAGTATCCCTGAACACTGAAGCTTTCTTT. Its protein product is CASSQVSLNTEAFF.

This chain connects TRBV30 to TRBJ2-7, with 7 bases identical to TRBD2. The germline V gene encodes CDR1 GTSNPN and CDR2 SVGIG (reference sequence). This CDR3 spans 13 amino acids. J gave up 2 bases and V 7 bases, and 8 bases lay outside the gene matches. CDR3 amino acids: CALVPSGTYEQYF. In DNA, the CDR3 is TGTGCCTTGGTCCCTAGCGGAACCTACGAGCAGTACTTC. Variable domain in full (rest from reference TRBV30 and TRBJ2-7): SQTIHQWPATLVQPVGSPLSLECTVEGTSNPNLYWYRQAAGRGLQLLFYSVGIGQISSEVPQNLSASRPQDRQFILSSKKLLLSDSGFYLCALVPSGTYEQYFGPGTRLTVT.

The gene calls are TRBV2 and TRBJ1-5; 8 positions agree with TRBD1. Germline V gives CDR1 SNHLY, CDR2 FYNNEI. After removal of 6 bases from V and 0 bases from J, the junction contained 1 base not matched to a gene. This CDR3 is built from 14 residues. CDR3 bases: TGTGCCAGCAGGGGACAGGTTAGCAATCAGCCCCAGCATTTT. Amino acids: CASRGQVSNQPQHF.

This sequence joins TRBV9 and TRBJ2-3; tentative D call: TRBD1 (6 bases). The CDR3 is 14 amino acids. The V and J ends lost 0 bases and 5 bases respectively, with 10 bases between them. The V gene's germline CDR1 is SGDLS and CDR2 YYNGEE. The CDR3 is CASSVGAGVDTQYF. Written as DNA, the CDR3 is TGTGCCAGCAGCGTAGGTGCAGGGGTAGATACGCAGTATTTT. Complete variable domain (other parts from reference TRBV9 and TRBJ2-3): DSGVTQTPKHLITATGQRVTLRCSPRSGDLSVYWYQQSLDQGLQFLIQYYNGEERAKGNILERFSAQQFPDLHSELNLSSLELGDSALYFCASSVGAGVDTQYFGPGTRLTVL.